Following are 3 T cell receptor beta chains from one sample sequenced in a study of T cell repertoires in aging, cancer and after chemotherapy. Peripheral blood genomic DNA, not sorted cells or RNA, was the template. Multiplex touch-down PCR with TRB-A/B primers amplified rearranged V-D-J TRB sequences. MiXCR, run by TCRdb on the multiplex PCR reads, gives a single entry per CDR3 protein. The sample yields approximately 20,000 distinct CDR3 sequences, approximately 40% seen once. Specimen: blood. These receptor sequences come from a human donor with a solid tumor.

This sequence joins TRBV6-1 and TRBJ2-2; the D gene is possibly TRBD2 (6 bases). CDR1 is MNHNS, CDR2 SASEGT, per germline. The CDR3 has 15 residues. V was shortened by 2 bases and J by 5 bases, with 12 bases between the two germline ends. This CDR3 is CASSERDGGTGELFF. The CDR3 nucleotides read TGTGCCAGCAGTGAACGGGACGGGGGAACCGGGGAGCTGTTTTTT.

This CDR3 reads CASSPNSLGLLHF. The DNA of the CDR3 is TGTGCCAGCTCACCGAACAGCTTGGGACTCCTCCACTTT. V gene TRBV18 combines with J gene TRBJ1-6, with D possibly TRBD1 on 5 matching bases. This CDR3 region has 13 residues. The V end lost 3 bases, the J end lost 15 bases, and 15 bases lay between the germline ends. Germline CDR1 KGHSH, CDR2 LQKENI.

V usage is TRBV7-6 and J usage is TRBJ1-5; TRBD1 agrees at 9 bases. In germline, CDR1 is SGHVS, CDR2 FNYEAQ. The CDR3 totals 15 residues. With V trimmed by 5 bases and J by 4 bases, 6 bases remained unmatched. The CDR3 DNA follows: TGTGCCAGCAGCCGTACAGGGGGCGGAAATCAGCCCCAGCATTTT. Its protein is CASSRTGGGNQPQHF.